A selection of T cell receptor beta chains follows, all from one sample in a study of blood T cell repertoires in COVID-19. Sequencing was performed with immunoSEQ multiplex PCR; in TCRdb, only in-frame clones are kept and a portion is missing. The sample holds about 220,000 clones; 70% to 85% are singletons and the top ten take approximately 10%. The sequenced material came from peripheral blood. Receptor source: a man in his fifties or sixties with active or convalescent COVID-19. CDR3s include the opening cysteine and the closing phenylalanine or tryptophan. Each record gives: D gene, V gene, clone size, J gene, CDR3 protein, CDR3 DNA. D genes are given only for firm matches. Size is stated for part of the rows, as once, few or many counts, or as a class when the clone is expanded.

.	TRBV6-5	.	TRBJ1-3	CASSPQALVGNTIYF	TGTGCCAGCAGTCCACAGGCATTAGTAGGAAACACCATATATTTT
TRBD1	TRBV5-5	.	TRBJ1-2	CASSLDGTARWGYTF	TGTGCCAGCAGCTTGGATGGGACAGCCCGGTGGGGCTACACCTTC
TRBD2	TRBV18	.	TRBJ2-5	CASSPRLAGGEETQYF	TGTGCCAGCTCACCAAGACTAGCGGGAGGGGAAGAGACCCAGTACTTC
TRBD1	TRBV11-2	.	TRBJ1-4	CASSSRQGFSEKLFF	TGTGCCAGCAGCTCCCGACAGGGGTTTAGCGAAAAACTGTTTTTT
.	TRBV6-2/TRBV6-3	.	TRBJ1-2	CASSYGGGVVYGYTF	TGTGCCAGCAGTTACGGGGGAGGGGTCGTCTATGGCTACACCTTC
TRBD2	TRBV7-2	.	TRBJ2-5	CASSLALRGGRGETQYF	TGTGCCAGCAGCTTAGCTTTGCGGGGGGGCCGGGGAGAGACCCAGTACTTC
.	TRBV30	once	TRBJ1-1	CAWSVYEETEAFF	TGTGCCTGGAGTGTATATGAGGAAACTGAAGCTTTCTTT
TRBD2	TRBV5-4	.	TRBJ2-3	CASSLSSGRSTDTQYF	TGTGCCAGCAGCTTAAGTAGCGGGAGGAGCACAGATACGCAGTATTTT
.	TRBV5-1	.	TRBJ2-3	CASRFRTTSTDTQYF	TGCGCCAGCAGGTTCCGTACTACTAGCACAGATACGCAGTATTTT
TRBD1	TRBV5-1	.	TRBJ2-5	CASSPRQGAGQETQYF	TGCGCCAGCAGCCCCCGACAGGGGGCAGGGCAAGAGACCCAGTACTTC
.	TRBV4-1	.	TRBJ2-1	CASSPARGRNEQFF	TGCGCCAGCAGCCCAGCGCGGGGGCGGAATGAGCAGTTCTTC
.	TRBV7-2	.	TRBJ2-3	CASSFASRTDTQYF	TGTGCCAGCAGCTTCGCGAGTCGCACAGATACGCAGTATTTT
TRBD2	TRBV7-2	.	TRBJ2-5	CASSFTSGGEETQYF	TGTGCCAGCAGCTTCACTAGCGGGGGGGAAGAGACCCAGTACTTC
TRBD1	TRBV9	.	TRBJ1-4	CASSETGTNNEKLFF	TGTGCCAGCAGCGAGACAGGGACCAATAATGAAAAACTGTTTTTT
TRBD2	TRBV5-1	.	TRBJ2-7	CASSLAKGTSGTYEQYF	TGCGCCAGCAGCTTGGCCAAAGGGACTAGCGGCACCTACGAGCAGTACTTC
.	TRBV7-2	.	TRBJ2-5	CASSPDIGQETQYF	TGTGCCAGCAGCCCGGACATCGGACAAGAGACCCAGTACTTC
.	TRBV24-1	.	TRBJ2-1	CATSDSRPPLGYEQFF	TGTGCCACCAGTGATTCCCGACCCCCTCTGGGCTATGAGCAGTTCTTC
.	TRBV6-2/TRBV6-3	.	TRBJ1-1	CASSYYDSPATEAFF	TGTGCCAGCAGTTATTACGACTCCCCGGCCACTGAAGCTTTCTTT
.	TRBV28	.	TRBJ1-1	CASRAGGDWDTEAFF	TGTGCCAGCAGAGCTGGGGGGGATTGGGACACTGAAGCTTTCTTT
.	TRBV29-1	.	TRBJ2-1	CSVEDGRGSNEQFF	TGCAGCGTTGAAGATGGCCGGGGATCCAATGAGCAGTTCTTC
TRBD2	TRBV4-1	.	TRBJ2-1	CASSQGLSSGSENEQFF	TGCGCCAGCAGCCAAGGGTTGAGTAGCGGGAGTGAAAATGAGCAGTTCTTC
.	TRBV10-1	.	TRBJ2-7	CASSQPIPTGNRRQYF	TGCGCCAGCAGCCAACCCATCCCCACAGGGAACAGGAGGCAGTACTTC
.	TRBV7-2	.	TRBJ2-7	CASSRTGYYEQYF	TGTGCCAGCAGCCGTACAGGGTACTACGAGCAGTACTTC
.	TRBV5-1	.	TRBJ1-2	CASSLESDGYTF	TGCGCCAGCAGCTTGGAATCGGATGGCTACACCTTC
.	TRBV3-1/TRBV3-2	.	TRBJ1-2	CASSLKQGPHGYTF	TGTGCCAGCAGCCTAAAACAGGGCCCACATGGCTACACCTTC
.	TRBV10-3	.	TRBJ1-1	CAITAQGSNTEAFF	TGTGCCATCACGGCACAGGGATCGAACACTGAAGCTTTCTTT
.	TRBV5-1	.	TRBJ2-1	CASQEELEPNEQFF	TGCGCCAGCCAGGAGGAGCTAGAACCCAATGAGCAGTTCTTC
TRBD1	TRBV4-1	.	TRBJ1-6	CASSQVPTGPNSPLHF	TGCGCCAGCAGCCAAGTTCCGACAGGGCCTAATTCACCCCTCCACTTT
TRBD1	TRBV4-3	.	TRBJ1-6	CASSQGQGFGSPLHF	TGCGCCAGCAGCCAAGGACAGGGCTTTGGTTCACCCCTCCACTTT
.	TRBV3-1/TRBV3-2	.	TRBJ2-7	CASSQGNPKLYEQYF	TGTGCCAGCAGCCAAGGAAATCCAAAACTGTACGAGCAGTACTTC
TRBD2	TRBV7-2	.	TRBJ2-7	CASSPRGTSGGLYEQYF	TGTGCCAGCAGCCCGCGTGGGACTAGCGGAGGCCTCTACGAGCAGTACTTC
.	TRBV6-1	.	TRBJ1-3	CASSEATWGGSGNTIYF	TGTGCCAGCAGTGAAGCCACCTGGGGGGGGTCTGGAAACACCATATATTTT
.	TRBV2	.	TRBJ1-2	CASSVLQGQGRGYTF	TGTGCCAGCAGTGTATTACAGGGCCAGGGTAGAGGCTACACCTTC
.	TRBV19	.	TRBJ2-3	CASSIIGGDTQYF	TGTGCCAGTAGTATTATTGGCGGCGATACGCAGTATTTT
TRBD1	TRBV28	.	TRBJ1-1	CASSPGQGTTYGGAFF	TGTGCCAGCAGCCCTGGACAGGGAACAACCTACGGTGGAGCTTTCTTT
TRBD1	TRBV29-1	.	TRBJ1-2	CSAGARQGRAGGYTF	TGCAGCGCCGGGGCTCGACAGGGGCGGGCGGGTGGCTACACCTTC
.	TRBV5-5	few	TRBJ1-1	CASSLWEGGTEAFF	TGTGCCAGCAGCTTGTGGGAGGGGGGCACTGAAGCTTTCTTT
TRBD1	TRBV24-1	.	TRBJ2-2	CATSPPQGALTGELFF	TGTGCCACCAGTCCCCCACAGGGGGCGCTCACCGGGGAGCTGTTTTTT
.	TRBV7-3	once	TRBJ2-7	CASSLTRAGEAYEQYF	TGTGCCAGCAGCTTAACTAGGGCAGGGGAAGCCTACGAGCAGTACTTC
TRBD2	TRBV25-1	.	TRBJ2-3	CASSEPRGDTDTQYF	TGTGCCAGCAGTGAACCCCGGGGGGACACAGATACGCAGTATTTT
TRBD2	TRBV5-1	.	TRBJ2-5	CASRRGAPQETQYF	TGCGCCAGCAGGCGGGGGGCCCCTCAAGAGACCCAGTACTTC
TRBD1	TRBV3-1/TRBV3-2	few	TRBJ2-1	CASSQVPGGNEQFF	TGTGCCAGCAGCCAAGTACCAGGGGGCAATGAGCAGTTCTTC
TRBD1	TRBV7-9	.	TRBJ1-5	CASSSYRGASNQPQHF	TGTGCCAGCAGCTCCTACAGGGGAGCGAGCAATCAGCCCCAGCATTTT
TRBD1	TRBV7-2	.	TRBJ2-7	CASSSSGQYYEQYF	TGTGCCAGCAGCTCTTCGGGACAGTACTACGAGCAGTACTTC
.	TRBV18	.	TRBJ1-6	CASSSQGSYNSPLHF	TGTGCCAGCTCATCGCAGGGCTCCTATAATTCACCCCTCCACTTT
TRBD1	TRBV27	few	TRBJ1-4	CASSPRRDRVEKLFF	TGTGCCAGCAGTCCCCGCCGGGACAGGGTTGAAAAACTGTTTTTT
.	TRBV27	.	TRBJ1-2	CARKHHSGDWGYTF	TGTGCCAGAAAACACCACAGCGGTGATTGGGGCTACACCTTC